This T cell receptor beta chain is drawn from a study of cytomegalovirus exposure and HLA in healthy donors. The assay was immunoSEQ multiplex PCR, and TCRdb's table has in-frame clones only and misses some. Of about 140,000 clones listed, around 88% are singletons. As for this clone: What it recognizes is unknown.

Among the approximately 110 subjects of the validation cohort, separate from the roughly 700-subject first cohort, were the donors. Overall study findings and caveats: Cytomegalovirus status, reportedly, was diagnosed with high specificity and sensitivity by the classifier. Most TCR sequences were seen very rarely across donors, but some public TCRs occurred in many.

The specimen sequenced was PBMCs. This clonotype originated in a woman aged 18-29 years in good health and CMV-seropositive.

Written as DNA, the CDR3 is TGTGCCAGCAGTACGGGAGGGACGATGAACACTGAAGCTTTCTTT. Its protein is CASSTGGTMNTEAFF. V usage is TRBV28 and J usage is TRBJ1-1; perhaps TRBD1 as D (5 bases). V lost 5 bases, J lost 0 bases, and 13 bases lay in between. The length of the CDR3 is 15 residues. Germline CDR1 reads MDHEN; CDR2 reads SYDVKM.